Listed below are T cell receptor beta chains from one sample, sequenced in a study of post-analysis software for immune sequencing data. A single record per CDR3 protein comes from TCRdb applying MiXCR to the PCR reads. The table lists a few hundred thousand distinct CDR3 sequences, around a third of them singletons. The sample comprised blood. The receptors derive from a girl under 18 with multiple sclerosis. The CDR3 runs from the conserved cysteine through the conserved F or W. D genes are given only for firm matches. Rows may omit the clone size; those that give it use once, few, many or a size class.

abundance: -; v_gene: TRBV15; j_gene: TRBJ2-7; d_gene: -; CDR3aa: CATSGRTSYEQYF; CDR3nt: TGTGCCACCAGCGGAAGGACTTCCTACGAGCAGTACTTC
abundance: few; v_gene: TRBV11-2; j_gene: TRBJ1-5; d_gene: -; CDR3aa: CASSLSNSNQPQHF; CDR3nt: TGTGCCAGCAGCCTCTCTAATAGCAATCAGCCCCAGCATTTT
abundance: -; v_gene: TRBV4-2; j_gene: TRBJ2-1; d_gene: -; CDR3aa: CASSPLGGWWDYNEQFF; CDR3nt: TGTGCCAGCAGCCCCCTCGGGGGCTGGTGGGACTACAATGAGCAGTTCTTC
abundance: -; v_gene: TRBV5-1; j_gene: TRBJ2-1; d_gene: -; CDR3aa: CASSLGLRRGSPYNEQFF; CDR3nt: TGCGCCAGCAGCTTGGGCCTCCGTAGGGGGAGCCCCTACAATGAGCAGTTCTTC
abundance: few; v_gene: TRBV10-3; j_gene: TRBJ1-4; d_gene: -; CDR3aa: CAISGRKGEKLFF; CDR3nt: TGTGCCATCTCAGGCAGAAAGGGCGAAAAACTGTTTTTT
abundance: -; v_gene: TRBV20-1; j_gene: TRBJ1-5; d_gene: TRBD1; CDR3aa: CSAHRGNQPQHF; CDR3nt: TGCAGTGCTCACAGGGGAAATCAGCCCCAGCATTTT
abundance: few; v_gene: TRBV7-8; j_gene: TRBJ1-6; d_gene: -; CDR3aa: CASSLGTEYNSPLHF; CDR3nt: TGTGCCAGCAGCTTAGGGACAGAATATAATTCACCCCTCCACTTT
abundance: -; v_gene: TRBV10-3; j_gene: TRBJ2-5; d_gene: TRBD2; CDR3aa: CAISPLRAGEETQYF; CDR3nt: TGTGCCATCAGTCCGCTTAGAGCGGGGGAAGAGACCCAGTACTTC
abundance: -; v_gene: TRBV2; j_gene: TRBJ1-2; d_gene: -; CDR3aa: CASSEAPNPPLATF; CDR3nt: TGTGCCAGCAGTGAAGCGCCAAACCCCCCTCTAGCCACCTTC
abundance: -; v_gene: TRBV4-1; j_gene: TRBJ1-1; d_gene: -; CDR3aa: CASSQGPLNTEAFF; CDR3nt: TGCGCCAGCAGCCAGGGACCGTTGAACACTGAAGCTTTCTTT
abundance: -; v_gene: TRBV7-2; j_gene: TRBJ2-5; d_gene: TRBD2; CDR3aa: CASSLRTSSVEQYF; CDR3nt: TGTGCCAGCAGCTTACGGACTAGCAGCGTGGAGCAGTACTTC
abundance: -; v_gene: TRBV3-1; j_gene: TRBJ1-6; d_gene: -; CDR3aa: CASSLNPGTYNSPLHF; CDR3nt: TGTGCCAGCAGCCTCAACCCCGGGACCTATAATTCACCCCTCCACTTT
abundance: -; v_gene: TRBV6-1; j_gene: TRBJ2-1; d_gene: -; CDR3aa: CASREVIGQLKFF; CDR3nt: TGTGCCAGCAGGGAAGTTATCGGACAGCTCAAGTTCTTC
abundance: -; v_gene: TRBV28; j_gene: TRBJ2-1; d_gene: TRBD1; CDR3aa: CASSPEGTALREQFF; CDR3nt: TGTGCCAGCAGCCCAGAGGGGACAGCCCTTAGGGAGCAGTTCTTC
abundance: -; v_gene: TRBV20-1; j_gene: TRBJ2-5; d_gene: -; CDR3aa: CSARDGGRETQYF; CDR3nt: TGCAGTGCTAGAGACGGGGGAAGGGAGACCCAGTACTTC
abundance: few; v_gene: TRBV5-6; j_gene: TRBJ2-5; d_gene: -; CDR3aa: CASSSLMDEFGETQYF; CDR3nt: TGTGCCAGCAGCTCCCTCATGGACGAATTTGGAGAGACCCAGTACTTC
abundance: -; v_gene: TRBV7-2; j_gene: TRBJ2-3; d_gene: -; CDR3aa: CASSLRGRTDAQYF; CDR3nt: TGTGCCAGCAGCCTCCGGGGGCGCACAGATGCGCAGTATTTT
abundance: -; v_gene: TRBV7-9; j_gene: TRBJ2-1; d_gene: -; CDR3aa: CASSTSARNEQFF; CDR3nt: TGTGCCAGCAGCACCTCCGCGAGGAATGAGCAGTTCTTC
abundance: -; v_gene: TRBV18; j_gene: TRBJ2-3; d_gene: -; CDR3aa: CASSPGPSDTQYF; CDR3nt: TGTGCCAGCTCGCCAGGTCCGTCAGATACGCAGTATTTT
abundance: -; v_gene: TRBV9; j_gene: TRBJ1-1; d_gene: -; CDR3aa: CASSVGWDTYDTEAFF; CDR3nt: TGTGCCAGCAGCGTAGGGTGGGACACCTACGACACTGAAGCTTTCTTT
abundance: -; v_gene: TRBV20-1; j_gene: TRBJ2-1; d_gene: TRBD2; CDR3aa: CSADRLAGGNEQFF; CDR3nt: TGCAGTGCAGACCGACTAGCGGGGGGGAATGAGCAGTTCTTC
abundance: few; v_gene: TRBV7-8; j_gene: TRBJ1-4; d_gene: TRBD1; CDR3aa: CASSLAGTGKEKLFF; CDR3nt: TGTGCCAGCAGCTTAGCGGGGACAGGGAAAGAAAAACTGTTTTTT
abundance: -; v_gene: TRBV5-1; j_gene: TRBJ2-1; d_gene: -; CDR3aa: CASSLDDVGVEQFF; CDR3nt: TGCGCCAGCAGCTTGGATGATGTCGGAGTTGAGCAGTTCTTC
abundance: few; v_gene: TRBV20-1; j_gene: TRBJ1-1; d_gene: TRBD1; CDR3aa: CSARAGTGSPLAFF; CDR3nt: TGCAGTGCTAGAGCGGGGACAGGGTCCCCCTTAGCTTTCTTT
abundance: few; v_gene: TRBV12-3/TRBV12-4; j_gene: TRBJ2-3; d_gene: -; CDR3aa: CASSLAVLDTQYF; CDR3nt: TGTGCCAGCAGTTTAGCCGTCCTAGATACGCAGTATTTT
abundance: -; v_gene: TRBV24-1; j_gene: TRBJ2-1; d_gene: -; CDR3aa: CATSDGRVGLAIYNEQFF; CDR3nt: TGTGCCACCAGTGATGGGCGAGTAGGGCTAGCTATCTACAATGAGCAGTTCTTC
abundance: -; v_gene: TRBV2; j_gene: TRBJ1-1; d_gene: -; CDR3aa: CASSGDAGGLTEAFF; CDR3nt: TGTGCCAGCAGTGGGGACGCCGGAGGGCTGACTGAAGCTTTCTTT
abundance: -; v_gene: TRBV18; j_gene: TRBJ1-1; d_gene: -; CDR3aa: CASSPPLGNTEAFF; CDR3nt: TGTGCCAGCTCACCGCCCCTGGGGAACACTGAAGCTTTCTTT
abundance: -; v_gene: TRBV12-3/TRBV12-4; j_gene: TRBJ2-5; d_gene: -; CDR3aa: CASSFGPGGRETQYF; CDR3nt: TGTGCCAGCAGTTTTGGTCCAGGAGGTAGGGAGACCCAGTACTTC
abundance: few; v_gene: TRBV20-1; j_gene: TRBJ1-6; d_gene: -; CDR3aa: CSARETNSPLHF; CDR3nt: TGCAGTGCTAGAGAGACGAATTCACCCCTCCACTTT
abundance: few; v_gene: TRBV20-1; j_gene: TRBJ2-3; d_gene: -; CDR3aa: CSGRDTSTDTQYF; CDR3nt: TGCAGTGGACGGGACACCTCCACAGATACGCAGTATTTT
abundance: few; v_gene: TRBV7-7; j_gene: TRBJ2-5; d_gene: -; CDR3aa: CASSSGTSAAAETQYF; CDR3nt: TGTGCTAGCAGCTCGGGTACGAGTGCGGCGGCTGAGACCCAGTACTTC
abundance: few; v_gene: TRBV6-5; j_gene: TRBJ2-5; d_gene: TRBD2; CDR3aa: CASSLLWTSSETQYF; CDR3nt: TGTGCCAGCAGCCTTTTATGGACTAGCTCAGAGACCCAGTACTTC
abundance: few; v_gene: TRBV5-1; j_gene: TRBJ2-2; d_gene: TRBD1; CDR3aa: CASKQDREDTGELFF; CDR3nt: TGCGCCAGCAAACAGGACAGGGAGGACACCGGGGAGCTGTTTTTT
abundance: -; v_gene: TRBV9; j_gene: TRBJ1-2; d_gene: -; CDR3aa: CASSVVGTVDCTF; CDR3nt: TGTGCCAGCAGCGTAGTGGGGACTGTTGATTGCACCTTC
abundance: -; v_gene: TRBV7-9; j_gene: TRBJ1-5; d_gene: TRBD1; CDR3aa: CASSPLGQEGQPQHF; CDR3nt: TGTGCCAGCAGCCCACTAGGACAGGAAGGGCAGCCCCAGCATTTT
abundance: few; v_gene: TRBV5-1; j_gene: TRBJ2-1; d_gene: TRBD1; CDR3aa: CASSLGTASYNEQFF; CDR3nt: TGTGCCAGCAGCCTTGGGACAGCCTCGTACAATGAGCAGTTCTTC
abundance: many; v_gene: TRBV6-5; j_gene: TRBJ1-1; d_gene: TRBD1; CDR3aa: CASISDRVLHTEAFF; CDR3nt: TGTGCCAGCATTTCGGACAGGGTACTCCACACTGAAGCTTTCTTT
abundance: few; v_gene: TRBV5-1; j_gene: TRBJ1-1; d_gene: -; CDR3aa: CASSLQGGGAEAFF; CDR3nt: TGCGCCAGCAGCTTGCAGGGCGGTGGCGCTGAAGCTTTCTTT
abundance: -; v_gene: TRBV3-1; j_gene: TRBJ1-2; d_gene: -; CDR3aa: CASSQEGNNYGYTF; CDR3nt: TGTGCCAGCAGCCAAGAAGGGAATAACTATGGCTACACCTTC
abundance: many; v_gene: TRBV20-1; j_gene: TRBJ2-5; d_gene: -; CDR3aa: CSARDNTGATQYF; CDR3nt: TGCAGTGCTAGAGATAATACGGGGGCGACCCAGTACTTC
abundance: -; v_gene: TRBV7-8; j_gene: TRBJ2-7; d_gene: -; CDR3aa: CASSFSAGPNYEQYF; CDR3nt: TGTGCCAGCAGCTTTAGCGCCGGGCCAAACTACGAGCAGTACTTC
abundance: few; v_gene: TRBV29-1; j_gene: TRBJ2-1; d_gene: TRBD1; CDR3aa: CSAYRQGTYNEQFF; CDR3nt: TGCAGCGCCTACCGACAGGGGACCTACAATGAGCAGTTCTTC
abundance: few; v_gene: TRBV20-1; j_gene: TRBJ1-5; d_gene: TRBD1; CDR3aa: CSARDLFGDRVNQPQHF; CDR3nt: TGCAGTGCTAGAGATCTCTTTGGGGACAGGGTCAATCAGCCCCAGCATTTT